Presented here are 11 T cell receptor beta chains from one specimen sequenced in a study of beta chain features in type 1 diabetes. General observations from the study: Moderate but significant shortening of TCRB CDR3s was recorded in all four CD4+ subsets from Type 1 diabetes patients.

Their antigen targets remain unknown. The study reverse transcribed the entire isolated RNA, so it sequenced expressed TCRB transcripts. Data came from immunoSEQ multiplex PCR; TCRdb stores just in-frame clones and leaves some out. The data hold tens of thousands of clones, with 52% observed a single time. The sequenced material came from Tregs from blood. The receptor source for this set is a woman aged 40 to 50 with type 1 diabetes.

This clone was found a few times. The chain employs TRBV4-1 and TRBJ2-1; D might be TRBD2 (6 bases). This CDR3 spans 17 amino acids. CDR1 MGHRA and CDR2 YSYEKL come from the germline V gene. The V end was cut by 0 bases, the J end by 2 bases, with 14 bases between. The CDR3 DNA follows: TGCGCCAGCAGCCAAGATAGGCGGGACCTCACCTACAATGAGCAGTTCTTC. It translates to CASSQDRRDLTYNEQFF.

Note on this clone: The junction departs from the called germline gene at one end, perhaps through a read error. V gene TRBV7-9 combines with J gene TRBJ2-5; 7 bases match TRBD1. In germline, CDR1 is SEHNR, CDR2 FQNEAQ (reference sequence). CDR3 length equals 14 residues. DNA of the CDR3: TGTGCCAGCAGCTTCCGGGGACAGCAAGGGACCCAGTACTTC. Its protein is CASSFRGQQGTQYF.

The V call is TRBV7-2, the J call TRBJ1-2; 9 bases are shared with TRBD1. After removal of 5 bases from V and 8 bases from J, the junction contained 12 bases not matched to a gene. The CDR3 is 15 amino acids. CDR1 is SGHTA and CDR2 is FQGNSA in the germline V gene. The DNA for the CDR3 is TGTGCCAGCAGCGGTTCCGGGACAGGGAGCTCCGGCTACACCTTC. Translation gives CASSGSGTGSSGYTF.

The genes are TRBV7-3 and TRBJ2-1, with 8 bases that match TRBD1. The CDR3 has 14 amino acids. Germline V gene data show CDR1 as SGHTA and CDR2 as FQGTGA. The V and J ends lost 5 bases and 8 bases, in that order; junction bases with no gene match: 8. Here the CDR3 reads CASSTRQGSHEQFF. CDR3 DNA sequence: TGTGCCAGCAGCACCCGACAGGGGTCACATGAGCAGTTCTTC.

This clone was found a few times. This chain connects TRBV28 to TRBJ1-5; 8 nucleotides align to TRBD1. CDR1 is MDHEN and CDR2 is SYDVKM in the germline V gene. This CDR3 contains 14 residues. V gave up 6 bases and J gave up 6 bases; unmatched junction bases: 7. Here the CDR3 reads CASSSGQGGQPQHF. The CDR3 DNA reads as TGTGCCAGCAGCTCCGGACAGGGCGGTCAGCCCCAGCATTTT. Full variable domain (remainder filled in from reference TRBV28 and TRBJ1-5): DVKVTQSSRYLVKRTGEKVFLECVQDMDHENMFWYRQDPGLGLRLIYFSYDVKMKEKGDIPEGYSVSREKKERFSLILESASTNQTSMYLCASSSGQGGQPQHFGDGTRLSIL.

This clone has only a few counts. The J gene is TRBJ2-7, the V gene TRBV18, with a tentative D call TRBD1 (6 bases). The CDR3 loop spans 15 amino acids. Between the trimmed V and J ends, which lost 1 base and 2 bases, there was a span of 12 bases. The germline V gene has CDR1 KGHSH and CDR2 LQKENI. CDR3 amino acids: CASSPLVGAPYEQYF. The CDR3 DNA reads TGTGCCAGCTCACCACTGGTGGGGGCCCCCTACGAGCAGTACTTC.

J is TRBJ2-6 and V is TRBV14; unclear D gene. Germline V gene data show CDR1 as SGHDN and CDR2 as FVKESK. The V end lost 1 base, the J end lost 6 bases, and 4 bases lay between the germline ends. This CDR3 comprises 13 residues. The chain's CDR3 is CASSQVMANVLTF. As DNA, the CDR3 is TGTGCCAGCAGCCAAGTAATGGCCAACGTCCTGACTTTC.

The genes are TRBV7-9 and TRBJ1-4; no reliable D call. Germline V gene lookup returns CDR1 SEHNR and CDR2 FQNEAQ (reference sequence). This CDR3 contains 14 residues. Trimming took 1 base from V and 4 from J, leaving 7 bases between them. Here the CDR3 DNA reads TGTGCCAGCAGCTTAGGGGAGATTAATGAAAAACTGTTTTTT. It translates to CASSLGEINEKLFF.

This clone appeared a few times. The rearrangement joins TRBV14 to TRBJ2-2; weak D call: TRBD1 (5 bases). The CDR3 runs 14 residues. Germline V lookup: CDR1 SGHDN, CDR2 FVKESK. Trimming pared 8 bases from V and 0 bases from J, leaving 10 bases between. The CDR3 spells CASSGFANTGELFF. The CDR3 region has the DNA TGTGCCAGCTCAGGGTTCGCGAACACCGGGGAGCTGTTTTTT.

The rearrangement joins TRBV6-5 to TRBJ1-5; perhaps TRBD1 as D (5 bases). The CDR3 consists of 13 residues. Per the germline V gene, CDR1 is MNHEY and CDR2 is SVGAGI. V lost 6 bases and J 11 bases, leaving 17 bases between the germline ends. The CDR3 region has the DNA TGTGCCAGCAGCCAAGGGGAACGGTGGGCCCAGCATTTT. This gives the protein CASSQGERWAQHF.

V is TRBV30 and J is TRBJ2-7; weak D call: TRBD1 (6 bases). Between the trimmed V and J ends, which lost 4 bases and 6 bases, there was a span of 13 bases. CDR1 GTSNPN and CDR2 SVGIG come from the germline V gene (reference sequence). The CDR3 is 12 residues long. The CDR3 region has the DNA TGTGCCTGGACACAGGGCGTCAGCGAGCAGTACTTC. Protein product: CAWTQGVSEQYF.